Below, one TCR beta chain is given with its context. Its antigen is unknown. Base qualities were left out, and no much larger clone turns up one base away. The immunoSEQ Assay, a bias-controlled multiplex PCR, was used to amplify TCRbeta CDR3 regions from genomic DNA. Under the source paper's analysis protocol: The number of nucleated cells in each sample was estimated by amplification of reference gene primers within the assay. To quantify the absolute abundance of each unique TCRbeta CDR3 rearrangement, sequence reads were collapsed and filtered. For each sample, productive Simpson clonality was calculated as the square root of Simpson's diversity index across productive rearrangements. TCRdb retrieved this table from immuneACCESS and kept in-frame rearrangements only. Not all clones are present; in checked studies, unresolved V genes account for under half, and no reason is known for the remainder. Clonal size and the V and J genes are those of that table, whereas D and trimming came from the DNA. The table for this sample lists 240,000 or so clones; about 80% of them were counted only once. The ten largest clones represent 1.9% of the sample.

These data come from a study of blood T cell repertoires in COVID-19 (dated by TCRdb to the early 2020s). Background on the whole study: The collaborator samples originated in the United States, Italy and Spain and spanned the acute and convalescent phases of COVID-19. The prospective study material was composed of cDNA or gDNA derived from T cells, B-cell-depleted T cells, or PBMCs. Subjects who had been exposed to COVID-19, were actively infected with it, or had recovered from it provided the deeply sampled blood TCRbeta repertoires that made up the dataset. The repertoires were released in a freely available public database intended as a resource for research on the immune response to SARS-CoV-2. Samples were obtained from the ongoing ImmuneRACE study (first 160 participants) and from 1,254 subjects provided by 6 global collaborators. Sample metadata almost always included a de-identified subject ID, COVID-19 status, age in years and sex. Where HLA class I and class II types were available, the types were taken from metadata supplied by the sample provider, not from assay-based typing.

Whole blood was collected in K2EDTA tubes by collaborating institutions according to the institutions' own protocols. Collaborator samples were shipped for TCRbeta analysis as frozen whole blood, isolated PBMCs, or DNA extracted from either sample type. The CDR3 sequence holds 16 residues, the cysteine and phenylalanine included. CDR3 DNA only is kept here, 48 bases in frame from base 1. The germline V gene (reference sequence) provides CDR1 LGHDT and CDR2 YNNKEL. Unmatched junction bases come to 8, with V trimmed by 2 bases and J by 5 bases. Here is what the overall study found, with its caveats: The amount of clinical and demographic metadata varied by source and participant and was provided uncurated.

The TCR comes from an elderly woman with acute or convalescent COVID-19. Rearrangement joined TRBV3-1 (or the pseudogene TRBV3-2) to TRBJ1-4; 7 junctional bases match TRBD1. Sequenced: peripheral blood. The CDR3 region: CASSQRSTGDNEKLFF. The nucleotide sequence is TGTGCCAGCAGCCAAAGGTCCACAGGGGACAATGAAAAACTGTTTTTT.